Listed here are 32 T cell receptor beta chains from one sample, sequenced in a study of OX40 agonist ivuxolimab in advanced cancers. Library preparation used the immunoSEQ multiplex PCR assay. TCRdb obtained this table from immuneACCESS and retained in-frame rearrangements with V and J assigned. These tables miss some clones; where compared with another copy, unresolved V genes account for less than half of the shortfall, and the remainder is unexplained. The sample table records around 140,000 clones; around nine tenths of these occur just once. The top ten hold approximately 1% of the sample. Sequencing was performed on CD4+ or CD8+ T cells sorted from blood, taken in a trial of the OX40 agonist ivuxolimab. These TCRs come from an adult with an advanced solid tumor such as melanoma, head and neck, liver or kidney cancer.

The J gene is TRBJ1-3, the V gene TRBV30; D is unresolved. CDR3 length: 13 residues. Germline V gives CDR1 GTSNPN, CDR2 SVGIG (reference sequence). V lost 3 bases and J lost 1, with 7 bases in between. CDR3 in amino acids: CAWRRDSGNTIYF. The CDR3 DNA follows: TGTGCCTGGAGAAGGGATTCTGGAAACACCATATATTTT.

The V call is TRBV29-1, the J call TRBJ2-7; 10 bases are a match to TRBD1. Germline lookup yields CDR1 SQVTM and CDR2 ANQGSEA. V lost 4 bases, J lost 3 bases, and 6 bases stayed unmatched. This CDR3 has 14 residues. CDR3 bases: TGCAGCGTTGGCAGGGACAGGGGTTTCTACGAGCAGTACTTC. This translates into CSVGRDRGFYEQYF.

The chain recombines TRBV28 with TRBJ1-3, with TRBD1 identical over 9 bases. Germline V CDR1 and CDR2: MDHEN, SYDVKM. The junction had 14 bases not matched to a gene; V was cut back by 5 bases and J by 0 bases. The CDR3 totals 19 residues. CDR3 sequence (DNA): TGTGCCAGCAGTGCATCACCGGGACAGGGCGCCTTCTCTGGAAACACCATATATTTT. Translated: CASSASPGQGAFSGNTIYF.

This sequence joins TRBV29-1 and TRBJ2-7, with 9 bases aligning to TRBD2. Per germline, CDR1 SQVTM and CDR2 ANQGSEA. The CDR3 runs to 14 residues. Germline trimming cut 3 bases from V and 5 bases from J; bases unmatched to any gene: 8. CDR3 sequence: CSVDSAGGRHEQYF. The CDR3 nucleotides read TGCAGCGTTGATTCAGCGGGAGGTCGACACGAGCAGTACTTC.

There are a few counts of this clone. This sequence joins TRBV25-1 and TRBJ1-4, with D unresolved. CDR1 and CDR2 (germline): MGHDK, SYGVNS. The CDR3 is made up of 12 amino acids. Trimming left V 4 bases short and J 8 bases short, with 8 bases between. The CDR3 nucleotides read TGTGCCAGCAGTGCGGAGGGAGAAAAACTGTTTTTT. This codes for CASSAEGEKLFF.

V gene TRBV5-1 combines with J gene TRBJ2-3; D remains unclear. This CDR3 is built from 14 residues. Trimming left V 4 bases short and J 0 bases short, with 9 bases between. Germline values: CDR1 SGHRS, CDR2 YFSETQ. The CDR3 spells CASSGSQSTDTQYF. As DNA, the CDR3 is TGCGCCAGCAGCGGCTCACAGAGCACAGATACGCAGTATTTT.

The chain recombines TRBV7-9 with TRBJ1-1; D is undetermined. The CDR3 runs 15 residues. Deletions cut 5 bases from V and 1 base from J, with 14 bases between. Germline-derived CDR1 and CDR2 are SEHNR and FQNEAQ (reference sequence). The CDR3 sequence is CASSTPTSSNTEAFF. The CDR3, as DNA: TGTGCCAGCAGCACCCCCACCAGCTCGAACACTGAAGCTTTCTTT.

The chain joins TRBV29-1 to TRBJ1-1, with D maybe TRBD1 (5 bases). Germline CDR1 SQVTM, CDR2 ANQGSEA. The CDR3 covers 16 residues. Trimming removed 0 bases at V and 1 base at J, with 15 bases between. The CDR3: CSVEEFFWTTNTEAFF. In DNA, the CDR3 is TGCAGCGTTGAAGAATTTTTTTGGACAACGAACACTGAAGCTTTCTTT.

This chain uses TRBV19 with TRBJ1-1; the D gene is possibly TRBD1 (6 bases). CDR1 is LNHDA, CDR2 SQIVND, per germline (reference sequence). The CDR3 spans 16 residues. The germline V and J ends were trimmed by 3 bases and 0 bases, with 14 bases remaining between them. The CDR3 region is CASSIGTGQMNTEAFF. CDR3 DNA: TGTGCCAGTAGTATCGGAACAGGGCAGATGAACACTGAAGCTTTCTTT.

CDR3 sequence: CASSLSSGRQETQYF. The CDR3 nucleotides read TGTGCCAGCAGCTTGTCCAGCGGGAGACAAGAGACCCAGTACTTC. The rearrangement links TRBV5-4 to TRBJ2-5; 8 bases map to TRBD2. The CDR3 consists of 15 residues. J was trimmed by 2 bases and V by 1 base; bases with no gene match: 4. CDR1 and CDR2 (germline): SGHNT, YYREEE (reference sequence).

In its sample, this clone was seen a few times. This chain connects TRBV18 to TRBJ1-1; no clear D. V was cut by 1 base and J by 3 bases, with 12 bases left in between. This CDR3 is 15 amino acids long. Looked up from germline, CDR1 is KGHSH and CDR2 is LQKENI. The CDR3 nucleotides are TGTGCCAGCTCACCACTTGCAGGCGGGGACACTGAAGCTTTCTTT. Translating it yields CASSPLAGGDTEAFF.

This sequence joins TRBV19 and TRBJ2-7; the match to TRBD2 covers 10 bases. The V segment lost 7 bases and the J segment 5 bases; nucleotides outside the gene matches: 11. This CDR3 is built from 15 residues. Looked up from germline, CDR1 is LNHDA and CDR2 is SQIVND (reference sequence). CDR3 region: CASTEGLAGVDEQYF. As DNA, the CDR3 is TGTGCCAGTACCGAGGGGCTAGCGGGAGTCGACGAGCAGTACTTC.

The V call is TRBV5-1, the J call TRBJ1-1; D is possibly TRBD1 (5 bases). V was trimmed by 4 bases and J by 2 bases, leaving 15 bases between them. Germline CDR1 and CDR2: SGHRS and YFSETQ. The CDR3 covers 15 residues. CDR3 in amino acids: CASSPSGGGNTEAFF. The DNA for the CDR3 is TGCGCCAGCAGCCCTTCGGGGGGAGGAAACACTGAAGCTTTCTTT.

The chain employs TRBV5-4 and TRBJ1-2; D uncertain. The CDR3 length is 14 residues. Germline CDR1 is SGHNT and CDR2 is YYREEE (reference sequence). Trimming stripped 2 bases from V and 3 bases from J, with 11 bases between. The CDR3 protein is CASSFTDGYYGYTF. The CDR3 DNA sequence: TGTGCCAGCAGCTTTACGGACGGATACTATGGCTACACCTTC.

The rearrangement links TRBV6-1 to TRBJ2-3; D ambiguous. Trimming left V 0 bases short and J 2 bases short, with 6 bases between. The CDR3 has 14 residues. Germline V CDR1 and CDR2: MNHNS, SASEGT. Here the CDR3 reads CASSEARATDTQYF. CDR3 nucleotide sequence: TGTGCCAGCAGTGAAGCCAGAGCCACAGATACGCAGTATTTT.

The rearrangement uses TRBV7-3 and TRBJ2-5, with 8 nucleotides matching TRBD2. With 2 bases clipped from V and 5 bases from J, the junction kept 7 bases outside the gene matches. This CDR3 contains 15 residues. Germline V gives CDR1 SGHTA, CDR2 FQGTGA. The CDR3 coding sequence is TGTGCCAGCAGCTTAGAAGGCGGGGGGATGGAGACCCAGTACTTC. Translating gives CASSLEGGGMETQYF. Variable domain in full (rest from reference TRBV7-3 and TRBJ2-5): GAGVSQTPSNKVTEKGKYVELRCDPISGHTALYWYRQSLGQGPEFLIYFQGTGAADDSGLPNDRFFAVRPEGSVSTLKIQRTERGDSAVYLCASSLEGGGMETQYFGPGTRLLVL.

The V gene is TRBV6-1, the J gene TRBJ2-1; 11 positions match TRBD2. The germline V gene has CDR1 MNHNS and CDR2 SASEGT. V was pared by 4 bases and J by 2 bases, with 1 base of the junction left unmatched. The CDR3 loop spans 15 amino acids. CDR3 DNA: TGTGCCAGCAGTGTACTAGCGGGAGCCTACAATGAGCAGTTCTTC. As protein: CASSVLAGAYNEQFF.

This chain uses TRBV14 with TRBJ1-2, with D unresolved. The CDR3 covers 17 residues. Germline assignment: CDR1 SGHDN and CDR2 FVKESK. Trimming left V 0 bases short and J 4 bases short, with 18 bases between. The CDR3 DNA follows: TGTGCCAGCAGCCAAGAACGGGCCGGAGGGTTGGGCTATGGCTACACCTTC. Residues: CASSQERAGGLGYGYTF.

CDR3 sequence reads: CASIQSPGLSNQPQHF. The CDR3 DNA reads as TGTGCCAGTATTCAATCACCGGGGTTAAGCAATCAGCCCCAGCATTTT. The chain employs TRBV19 and TRBJ1-5; D not resolved. V lost 7 bases to trimming and J lost 1 base, with 17 bases between them. The germline V gene encodes CDR1 LNHDA and CDR2 SQIVND (reference sequence). The CDR3 consists of 16 residues.

This rearrangement joins TRBV28 to TRBJ1-2; D unresolved. Per germline, CDR1 MDHEN and CDR2 SYDVKM. V was clipped by 3 bases and J by 3 bases, with 8 bases between them. The CDR3 extends over 13 amino acids. CDR3 in amino acids: CASSLGFDYGYTF. The CDR3 DNA reads TGTGCCAGCAGTTTGGGGTTCGACTATGGCTACACCTTC.

The rearrangement links TRBV5-4 to TRBJ1-4; 10 positions match TRBD1. Germline trimming cut 0 bases from V and 4 bases from J; bases unmatched to any gene: 3. The CDR3 runs to 16 residues. Looked up from germline, CDR1 is SGHNT and CDR2 is YYREEE (reference sequence). The DNA of the CDR3 is TGTGCCAGCAGCTTGGGACAGGGGGCCTTTAATGAAAAACTGTTTTTT. Amino acid sequence: CASSLGQGAFNEKLFF.

The genes are TRBV18 and TRBJ1-1, with D maybe TRBD1 (6 bases). The CDR3 covers 12 residues. The V gene's germline CDR1 is KGHSH and CDR2 LQKENI. V lost 2 bases and J 7 bases, leaving 8 bases between the germline ends. This chain's CDR3 is CASSPRTDEAFF. CDR3 DNA sequence: TGTGCCAGCTCACCAAGGACAGATGAAGCTTTCTTT.

The V and J genes are TRBV4-2 and TRBJ1-4; D gene unclear. Trimming pared 1 base from V and 0 bases from J, leaving 9 bases between. The CDR3 length is 16 residues. The germline gives CDR1 LGHNA, CDR2 YNFKEQ. CDR3 coding DNA: TGTGCCAGCAGCCAAGCTAGCGGTTCAACTAATGAAAAACTGTTTTTT. It specifies CASSQASGSTNEKLFF.

This chain uses TRBV7-2 with TRBJ2-3; D is unclear. Between the trimmed V and J ends, which lost 1 base and 6 bases, there was a span of 17 bases. Germline values: CDR1 SGHTA, CDR2 FQGNSA. CDR3 length: 16 residues. The CDR3 DNA reads TGTGCCAGCAGCTTAGGGGCTGGCGGCTCCGCGGATACGCAGTATTTT. Translating gives CASSLGAGGSADTQYF.

The gene calls are TRBV2 and TRBJ2-7; D not resolved. The ends were cut back, 3 bases at V and 4 bases at J, with 7 bases in the middle. Germline V gene sequence: CDR1 SNHLY, CDR2 FYNNEI. The CDR3 totals 12 residues. CDR3 sequence: CASSDRQYEQYF. DNA for the CDR3: TGTGCCAGCAGTGATCGGCAGTACGAGCAGTACTTC. The full variable domain, in which reference TRBV2 and TRBJ2-7 provide the parts outside the CDR3, is EPEVTQTPSHQVTQMGQEVILRCVPISNHLYFYWYRQILGQKVEFLVSFYNNEISEKSEIFDDQFSVERPDGSNFTLKIRSTKLEDSAMYFCASSDRQYEQYFGPGTRLTVT.

The gene calls are TRBV9 and TRBJ2-2; TRBD1 aligns across 10 bases. The germline V gene encodes CDR1 SGDLS and CDR2 YYNGEE. With 3 bases clipped from V and 9 bases from J, the junction kept 8 bases outside the gene matches. CDR3 length: 15 amino acids. The DNA of the CDR3 is TGTGCCAGCAGCGCAGAGGACAGGGGGAACCGGGAGCTGTTTTTT. This translates into CASSAEDRGNRELFF. The variable domain in full, with the rest retrieved from reference TRBV9 and TRBJ2-2, is DSGVTQTPKHLITATGQRVTLRCSPRSGDLSVYWYQQSLDQGLQFLIQYYNGEERAKGNILERFSAQQFPDLHSELNLSSLELGDSALYFCASSAEDRGNRELFFGEGSRLTVL.

This clone was found once. This chain connects TRBV14 to TRBJ2-3, with no clear D. Germline CDR1 is SGHDN and CDR2 is FVKESK. The CDR3 consists of 12 residues. V lost 4 bases to trimming and J lost 7 bases, with 9 bases between them. The CDR3 region has the DNA TGTGCCAGCAGCCGATCAACGAATACGCAGTATTTT. Encoded protein: CASSRSTNTQYF.

This clone was seen only once. The chain uses TRBV28 and TRBJ2-7; 8 bases are shared with TRBD1. CDR1 is MDHEN and CDR2 is SYDVKM in the germline V gene. This CDR3 comprises 14 residues. With V trimmed by 5 bases and J by 6 bases, 9 bases remained unmatched. CDR3 coding DNA: TGTGCCAGCAGTCCCGGACAGGGAAAGGGCGAGCAGTACTTC. As protein: CASSPGQGKGEQYF.

V is TRBV7-2 and J is TRBJ1-1, with TRBD1 identical over 10 bases. CDR1 is SGHTA and CDR2 is FQGNSA in the germline V gene. The CDR3 covers 16 residues. V shed 4 bases, J shed 4 bases, and the junction held 9 bases outside the gene matches. The CDR3 here is CASSSPRDRGVTEAFF. CDR3 sequence (DNA): TGTGCCAGCAGCTCGCCCCGGGACAGGGGTGTCACTGAAGCTTTCTTT.

The gene calls are TRBV5-6 and TRBJ2-5, with TRBD2 matching 12 bases. Trimming removed 4 bases from V and 2 bases from J; junction bases left unmatched: 3. The CDR3 covers 15 residues. CDR1 SGHDT and CDR2 YYEEEE come from the germline V gene. This CDR3 is CASSTGTSGQETQYF. The CDR3 region has the DNA TGTGCCAGCAGCACCGGGACTAGCGGGCAAGAGACCCAGTACTTC.

The rearrangement joins TRBV28 to TRBJ2-1; D is unclear. Trimming took 6 bases from V and 4 from J, leaving 4 bases between them. Per germline, CDR1 MDHEN and CDR2 SYDVKM. This CDR3 comprises 11 residues. The CDR3 sequence: CASRSYNEQFF. The CDR3 bases are TGTGCCAGCAGGTCTTACAATGAGCAGTTCTTC.

The chain recombines TRBV19 with TRBJ1-5; no clear D. The germline gives CDR1 LNHDA, CDR2 SQIVND (reference sequence). The CDR3 has 16 residues. V lost 1 base to trimming and J lost 1 base, with 11 bases between them. The CDR3 DNA reads as TGTGCCAGTAGTATAGGGAATCGGGCCAGCAATCAGCCCCAGCATTTT. This gives the protein CASSIGNRASNQPQHF.